These 31 T cell receptor beta chains share one sample of origin, sequenced in a study of T cell changes during pregnancy in multiple sclerosis. Sequencing used immunoSEQ multiplex PCR; TCRdb keeps in-frame clones, though not all of them. This table has some 11,000 clones, around 83% appearing once. This specimen consisted of CD8+ T cells from peripheral blood mononuclear cells, obtained in the second trimester of pregnancy. These receptors originate from a female donor in good health, enrolled as a control in a pregnancy study.

This clone was found once. This rearrangement joins TRBV19 to TRBJ1-1; the match to TRBD1 covers 9 bases. Germline V gene lookup returns CDR1 LNHDA and CDR2 SQIVND (reference sequence). The V segment lost 3 bases and the J segment 4 bases; nucleotides outside the gene matches: 3. This CDR3 spans 14 amino acids. CDR3 region: CASSIGTGTTEAFF. CDR3 sequence (DNA): TGTGCCAGTAGTATTGGGACAGGGACCACTGAAGCTTTCTTT.

The rearrangement links TRBV10-1 to TRBJ2-7; 13 positions agree with TRBD2. The CDR3 extends over 15 amino acids. Trimming cost V 4 bases and J 1 base; bases outside gene matches: 1. Germline assignment: CDR1 WNHNN and CDR2 SYGVQD (reference sequence). The CDR3 sequence is CASSGGLAGSYEQYF. CDR3 in DNA: TGCGCCAGCAGTGGGGGACTAGCGGGATCCTACGAGCAGTACTTC.

The rearrangement uses TRBV5-1 and TRBJ1-1, with D tentatively TRBD1 (5 bases). Looked up from germline, CDR1 is SGHRS and CDR2 is YFSETQ. This CDR3 is 12 amino acids long. V lost 0 bases, J lost 6 bases, and 6 bases lay in between. CDR3 nucleotides: TGCGCCAGCAGCTTGGGGGGCCCTGAAGCTTTCTTT. Translated: CASSLGGPEAFF.

This sequence joins TRBV5-4 and TRBJ2-5; no firm D call. The CDR3 runs 13 residues. Trimming stripped 0 bases from V and 2 bases from J, with 5 bases between. Germline V gene data show CDR1 as SGHNT and CDR2 as YYREEE (reference sequence). The CDR3 DNA sequence: TGTGCCAGCAGCTTGGAGCCTCAAGAGACCCAGTACTTC. It is translated as CASSLEPQETQYF.

V is TRBV6-4 and J is TRBJ2-5, with TRBD2 as a possible D gene (7 bases). CDR1 and CDR2 from the germline V gene are MRHNA and SNTAGT. CDR3 size: 15 residues. Between the trimmed V and J ends, which lost 3 bases and 5 bases, there was a span of 16 bases. The CDR3 is CASSEASGGSETQYF. In nucleotides, the CDR3 is TGTGCCAGCAGTGAAGCTTCGGGGGGCTCTGAGACCCAGTACTTC.

The V gene is TRBV7-6, the J gene TRBJ1-1, with 7 nucleotides matching TRBD1. The CDR3 covers 13 residues. Germline trimming cut 5 bases from V and 3 bases from J; bases unmatched to any gene: 3. CDR1 and CDR2 (germline): SGHVS, FNYEAQ. CDR3 DNA sequence: TGTGCCAGCAGCCCCACAGGGGACACTGAAGCTTTCTTT. As protein: CASSPTGDTEAFF.

The chain joins TRBV6-4 to TRBJ2-2; 10 bases line up with TRBD2. Germline CDR1 and CDR2: MRHNA and SNTAGT. Trimming at V came to 5 bases and at J to 1 base, leaving 4 bases not matched to a gene. The CDR3 length is 16 residues. The CDR3 coding sequence is TGTGCCAGCAGTACTACTAGCGGGGAGAACACCGGGGAGCTGTTTTTT. Translation gives CASSTTSGENTGELFF.

The chain carries TRBV4-3 and TRBJ2-5; 10 nucleotides match TRBD2. The length of the CDR3 is 18 residues. Germline CDR1 and CDR2: LGHNA and YSLEER. The V segment lost 0 bases and the J segment 5 bases; nucleotides outside the gene matches: 12. The CDR3 DNA follows: TGCGCCAGCAGCCAAGATTGGGGGACTAGCGAGCTTCAGGAGACCCAGTACTTC. Translating gives CASSQDWGTSELQETQYF.

This chain uses TRBV5-1 with TRBJ1-1; 9 nucleotides align to TRBD1. Losses at the gene ends were 1 base for V and 6 bases for J; bases not matched to a gene: 16. Looked up from germline, CDR1 is SGHRS and CDR2 is YFSETQ. CDR3 length: 18 amino acids. The CDR3 region is CASSLTYRDRVEVAEAFF. The CDR3 DNA is TGCGCCAGCAGCTTGACCTACCGGGACAGGGTGGAAGTCGCTGAAGCTTTCTTT.

The chain is built from TRBV9 and TRBJ2-7; 9 bases map to TRBD1. Germline-derived CDR1 and CDR2 are SGDLS and YYNGEE. CDR3 length: 15 residues. V was pared by 4 bases and J by 5 bases, with 10 bases of the junction left unmatched. In nucleotides, the CDR3 is TGTGCCAGCAGCCCGACGTCCGGGACAGGGAACGAGCAGTACTTC. Its protein product is CASSPTSGTGNEQYF.

The V gene is TRBV9, the J gene TRBJ1-3, with TRBD1 identical over 7 bases. The length of the CDR3 is 15 residues. Unmatched junction bases numbered 6, after V lost 3 bases and J lost 3 bases. Germline V gene data show CDR1 as SGDLS and CDR2 as YYNGEE. CDR3 in DNA: TGTGCCAGCAGCGCCCCCGACAGGGTTGGAAACACCATATATTTT. Its translation: CASSAPDRVGNTIYF.

The genes are TRBV5-4 and TRBJ2-5, with 11 positions matching TRBD1. V was clipped by 0 bases and J by 4 bases; unmatched bases: 2. This CDR3 contains 15 residues. Looked up from germline, CDR1 is SGHNT and CDR2 is YYREEE (reference sequence). In DNA form, the CDR3 reads TGTGCCAGCAGCTTGGGGACAGGGGGCATAGAGACCCAGTACTTC. Translation gives CASSLGTGGIETQYF.

The V gene is TRBV6-5, the J gene TRBJ1-2; unclear D gene. The CDR3 is 13 residues long. V was shortened by 0 bases and J by 6 bases, with 8 bases between the two germline ends. The germline gives CDR1 MNHEY, CDR2 SVGAGI. CDR3 DNA sequence: TGTGCCAGCAGTTACTCTTCGGCGGATGGCTACACCTTC. Its protein is CASSYSSADGYTF.

The rearrangement uses TRBV7-9 and TRBJ2-4, with D possibly TRBD2 on 5 matching bases. The germline V gene encodes CDR1 SEHNR and CDR2 FQNEAQ (reference sequence). There are 14 residues in the CDR3. Trimming cost V 8 bases and J 4 bases, with 15 bases left between them. The CDR3 bases are TGTGCCAGCGCTAGCCCAACCCTTAAAAACATTCAGTACTTC. Its translation: CASASPTLKNIQYF.

The V call is TRBV7-2, the J call TRBJ2-2; 8 nucleotides line up with TRBD2. The CDR3 extends over 16 amino acids. Germline V CDR1 and CDR2: SGHTA, FQGNSA. V lost 3 bases to trimming and J lost 4 bases; unmatched junction nucleotides: 7. In DNA form, the CDR3 reads TGTGCCAGCAGCTTCAATAGCGGGGCCCTCACCGGGGAGCTGTTTTTT. Protein sequence: CASSFNSGALTGELFF.

The rearrangement uses TRBV13 and TRBJ1-2, with D tentatively TRBD1 (5 bases). V lost 0 bases, J lost 4 bases, and 9 bases lay in between. Looked up from germline, CDR1 is PRHDT and CDR2 is FYEKMQ (reference sequence). There are 14 residues in the CDR3. The DNA of the CDR3 is TGTGCCAGCAGCTTAGGGCAGGGTGGCTATGGCTACACCTTC. Encoded protein: CASSLGQGGYGYTF.

V is TRBV5-4 and J is TRBJ2-4; TRBD2 matches 10 bases. Germline lookup yields CDR1 SGHNT and CDR2 YYREEE (reference sequence). The CDR3 extends over 16 amino acids. Losses at the gene ends were 2 bases for V and 1 base for J; bases not matched to a gene: 3. The CDR3 loop is CASSFSSGGAKNIQYF. The CDR3 bases are TGTGCCAGCAGCTTTAGTAGCGGGGGGGCCAAAAACATTCAGTACTTC.

This clone came up a few times. The rearrangement joins TRBV29-1 to TRBJ1-2; 11 bases map to TRBD1. The CDR3 has 15 amino acids. V lost 7 bases to trimming and J lost 3 bases; unmatched junction nucleotides: 10. Germline CDR1 is SQVTM and CDR2 is ANQGSEA. CDR3 nucleotides: TGCAGCGCCATCCAAGGGACAGGGGGTGACTATGGCTACACCTTC. Residues: CSAIQGTGGDYGYTF.

The V and J genes are TRBV6-1 and TRBJ2-7; 9 bases agree with TRBD1. In germline, CDR1 is MNHNS, CDR2 SASEGT. The ends lost 3 bases at V and 4 bases at J; junction bases unmatched: 4. The CDR3 is made up of 14 amino acids. DNA for the CDR3: TGTGCCAGCAGTGATGGGACAGGGTGGTACGAGCAGTACTTC. It specifies CASSDGTGWYEQYF.

This chain connects TRBV6-5 to TRBJ2-1; no clear D. This CDR3 region has 12 residues. Trimming cost V 0 bases and J 8 bases, with 5 bases left between them. Per the germline V gene, CDR1 is MNHEY and CDR2 is SVGAGI. The CDR3 is CASSYSADEQFF. The CDR3 nucleotides are TGTGCCAGCAGTTACTCGGCGGATGAGCAGTTCTTC.

The table lists this clone with a count of one. V usage is TRBV5-5 and J usage is TRBJ2-2, with 7 bases identical to TRBD1. The CDR3 length is 14 residues. V was pared by 0 bases and J by 4 bases, with 0 bases of the junction left unmatched. Per the germline V gene, CDR1 is SGHKS and CDR2 is YYEKEE (reference sequence). In DNA, the CDR3 is TGTGCCAGCAGCTTGGACAGGGGCACCGGGGAGCTGTTTTTT. Translation gives CASSLDRGTGELFF.

The chain is built from TRBV9 and TRBJ1-1; D ambiguous. The CDR3 has 14 residues. V was trimmed by 1 base and J by 8 bases, leaving 15 bases between them. Germline-derived CDR1 and CDR2 are SGDLS and YYNGEE. DNA for the CDR3: TGTGCCAGCAGCGTAAGAGGGAACGTCGGGGAAGCTTTCTTT. It codes for CASSVRGNVGEAFF.

This clone was seen a single time. The chain uses TRBV12-5 and TRBJ2-6; TRBD1 matches 10 bases. Germline lookup yields CDR1 LGHNT and CDR2 FRNRAP. After removal of 7 bases from V and 0 bases from J, the junction contained 6 bases not matched to a gene. The CDR3 runs to 17 residues. The CDR3 DNA sequence: TGTGCTAGTGCCACGACAGGGGGCCTCTCTGGGGCCAACGTCCTGACTTTC. Translating gives CASATTGGLSGANVLTF.

The gene calls are TRBV6-6 and TRBJ2-5; no firm D call. Per the germline V gene, CDR1 is MNHNY and CDR2 is SVGAGI (reference sequence). Deletions cut 6 bases from V and 6 bases from J, with 11 bases between. The CDR3 runs 12 residues. CDR3: CASRTPEKTQYF. The DNA for the CDR3 is TGTGCCAGCAGAACCCCTGAGAAGACCCAGTACTTC.

This chain joins TRBV7-8 and TRBJ2-5; 10 nucleotides agree with TRBD1. Trimming at V came to 8 bases and at J to 4 bases, leaving 10 bases not matched to a gene. The CDR3 sequence is 15 residues long. Germline CDR1 reads SGHVS; CDR2 reads FQNEAQ. Here the CDR3 DNA reads TGTGCCAGCTGCTCCGGGACAGGGGCGGGAGAGACCCAGTACTTC. This encodes CASCSGTGAGETQYF. The complete variable domain, with remaining parts taken from reference TRBV7-8 and TRBJ2-5, reads GAGVSQSPRYKVAKRGQDVALRCDPISGHVSLFWYQQALGQGPEFLTYFQNEAQLDKSGLPSDRFFAERPEGSVSTLKIQRTQQEDSAVYLCASCSGTGAGETQYFGPGTRLLVL.

The chain employs TRBV9 and TRBJ2-3; the match to TRBD2 covers 12 bases. Germline lookup yields CDR1 SGDLS and CDR2 YYNGEE. The CDR3 runs to 16 residues. V shed 4 bases and J 0 bases; nucleotides not matched to a gene: 3. The CDR3 DNA is TGTGCCAGCAGCTCAGGGACTAGCGGGAGCACAGATACGCAGTATTTT. It codes for CASSSGTSGSTDTQYF.

The chain employs TRBV6-6 and TRBJ2-2; D unresolved. The CDR3 length is 14 residues. CDR1 MNHNY and CDR2 SVGAGI come from the germline V gene (reference sequence). V gave up 2 bases and J gave up 4 bases, with 8 bases separating them. CDR3 nucleotide sequence: TGTGCCAGCAGTTACAACGGCGGCACCGGGGAGCTGTTTTTT. It codes for CASSYNGGTGELFF.

The chain combines TRBV27 with TRBJ2-1; TRBD1 agrees at 7 bases. The CDR3 loop spans 12 amino acids. Germline V gene sequence: CDR1 MNHEY, CDR2 SMNVEV (reference sequence). V trimming: 5 bases; J trimming: 16 bases; junction bases outside the gene matches: 11. The CDR3, as DNA: TGTGCCAGCAGTATGGCCACAGGGGCCCTTTTCTTC. Its translation: CASSMATGALFF.

The rearrangement joins TRBV9 to TRBJ2-3, with a tentative D call TRBD2 (6 bases). This CDR3 is 17 amino acids long. Looked up from germline, CDR1 is SGDLS and CDR2 is YYNGEE. V was cut by 2 bases and J by 0 bases, with 16 bases left in between. The CDR3 is CASSVGRGAASTDTQYF. In DNA form, the CDR3 reads TGTGCCAGCAGCGTCGGGCGGGGAGCGGCTAGCACAGATACGCAGTATTTT.

The V and J genes are TRBV9 and TRBJ2-3; possible D gene TRBD2, 6 bases. There are 16 residues in the CDR3. In germline, CDR1 is SGDLS, CDR2 YYNGEE. Trimming took off 2 bases at V and 0 bases at J, with 13 bases between the two ends. This CDR3 is CASSVSGSGSTDTQYF. For the CDR3, the DNA is TGTGCCAGCAGCGTTAGTGGTAGCGGAAGCACAGATACGCAGTATTTT.

The rearrangement links TRBV30 to TRBJ1-2; maybe TRBD1 (6 bases). The germline gives CDR1 GTSNPN, CDR2 SVGIG (reference sequence). The CDR3 is made up of 15 amino acids. Trimming took off 2 bases at V and 7 bases at J, with 20 bases between the two ends. The CDR3 loop is CAWSLDLGGAPGYTF. The CDR3 bases are TGTGCCTGGAGTCTTGACCTCGGGGGGGCCCCTGGCTACACCTTC.